This T cell receptor beta chain was obtained from a study of human T cells and chemical hapten exposure. This clonotype was seen more than once but under ten times. The CDR3 extends over 14 amino acids. V lost 4 bases and J lost 0, with 10 bases in between. The germline V gene encodes CDR1 SQVTM and CDR2 ANQGSEA. As the library was built, unique molecular identifiers were attached to individual cDNA molecules. In TCRdb, the RACE reads were re-called with MiXCR into one record per CDR3 protein. The table lists 80,000 to 100,000 distinct CDR3 sequences, about an eighth of them singletons. Time point reported: patch test 1, 2 weeks after DPC sensitization. The treatment here: therapeutic diphenylcyclopropenone sensitization with weekly scalp DPC.

The source of this sequence is a woman in her thirties or forties with alopecia areata. Some clones in this sample may be carry-over from other donors' samples. The chain is built from TRBV29-1 and TRBJ2-4, with D unresolved. The material was whole blood, obtained in connection with sensitization to the hapten diphenylcyclopropenone (DPC). The CDR3 bases are TGCAGCGTTGCCGCTATCCTAGCCAAAAACATTCAGTACTTC. Encoded protein: CSVAAILAKNIQYF.